This T cell receptor (beta chain) was recovered during a study of CD8+ T cells in alopecia areata. Study observations and caveats: More clonal than normal scalp was lesional scalp, particularly alopecia totalis/universalis.

Concerning this clone itself: Its antigen remains unidentified.

The CDR3 spans 14 residues. In germline, CDR1 is MGHDK, CDR2 SYGVNS. Trimming removed 1 base at V and 0 bases at J, with 6 bases between. Treatment of the sample: oral pan-JAK inhibitor, 5-10 mg twice daily. The researchers isolated CD4+ and CD8+ T cells from PBMCs by sorting. RNA was isolated and reverse transcribed to cDNA, the sequencing template. The protocol was immunoSEQ multiplex PCR, while the TCRdb copy is restricted to in-frame clones and leaves out a portion. The data hold more than 110,000 clones, with around 82% observed a single time. This sequence joins TRBV25-1 and TRBJ2-5; D call uncertain. Sequences were derived from CD8+ T cells sorted from blood, sampled at week 4, from a patient treated with tofacitinib. The source of this sequence is a human donor with alopecia areata. The CDR3 region is CASSESSNQETQYF. The CDR3 bases are TGTGCCAGCAGTGAATCGTCTAACCAAGAGACCCAGTACTTC.